The rows below give T cell receptor beta chains drawn from one sample of a study of blood T cell repertoires in COVID-19. TCRdb's table, derived via immunoSEQ multiplex PCR, lists solely in-frame clones and lacks some. This table holds about 190,000 clones, 88% found once. The sequenced sample was peripheral blood. The receptors here all came from a man aged 70 or older with active or convalescent COVID-19. Each CDR3 is given with its conserved first and last residue. The D gene is left open where the match is weak.

J gene,D gene,V gene,CDR3 DNA,CDR3 protein
TRBJ1-1,TRBD1,TRBV7-9,TGTGCCAGCAGCGAGGACAGGGGATTCGCTGAAGCTTTCTTT,CASSEDRGFAEAFF
TRBJ1-4,NA,TRBV21-1,TGTGCCAGCAGCAAGGAACAGGGCCACTCAACTAATGAAAAACTGTTTTTT,CASSKEQGHSTNEKLFF
TRBJ1-2,TRBD1,TRBV2,TGTGCCAGCAGTGCCCGACAGGGGGCGGGCTACACCTTC,CASSARQGAGYTF
TRBJ2-7,TRBD2,TRBV10-3,TGTGCCACCGGGGGGCCGGGACTAGATTCCTACGAGCAGTACTTC,CATGGPGLDSYEQYF
TRBJ1-2,TRBD1,TRBV28,TGTGCCAGCAGTTTCCGACAGGGGCGATCGAACTATGGCTACACCTTC,CASSFRQGRSNYGYTF
TRBJ2-2,TRBD1,TRBV10-3,TGTGCCATCAAACCGGGACAGAGCACCGGGGAGCTGTTTTTT,CAIKPGQSTGELFF
TRBJ1-3,NA,TRBV30,TGTGCCTGGAGTGTCGCAGGGCCTGGAAACACCATATATTTT,CAWSVAGPGNTIYF
TRBJ2-1,NA,TRBV9,TGTGCCAGCAGCGTTACCTCAACAGGGAAGGAGCAGTTCTTC,CASSVTSTGKEQFF
TRBJ2-7,TRBD2,TRBV9,TGTGCCAGCAGCGCGGGACTAAACGCCCGCTTGGGAGAGCAGTACTTC,CASSAGLNARLGEQYF
TRBJ2-7,TRBD2,TRBV27,TGTGCCAGCAGGCGAACGGGAGGGCCGGGTGAGCAGTACTTC,CASRRTGGPGEQYF
TRBJ2-7,NA,TRBV18,TGTGCCAGCTCCCCCCGGGACAAGGGATCCTACGAGCAGTACTTC,CASSPRDKGSYEQYF
TRBJ1-1,NA,TRBV28,TGTGCCAGCAGTTTAGGACATTCGAACACTGAAGCTTTCTTT,CASSLGHSNTEAFF
TRBJ1-3,NA,TRBV28,TGTGCCAGCAGTTCGGCGGGGATCAGTGGAAACACCATATATTTT,CASSSAGISGNTIYF
TRBJ2-5,TRBD2,TRBV5-6,TGTGCCAGCAGCCCCCTTGAGGGAGGGCCGGAGACCCAGTACTTC,CASSPLEGGPETQYF
TRBJ2-3,TRBD1,TRBV30,TGTGCCTGGGGGACAGGGAAAATTACAGATACGCAGTATTTT,CAWGTGKITDTQYF